Listed below are T cell receptor beta chains from one sample, sequenced in a study of OX40 agonist ivuxolimab in advanced cancers. Profiling relied on immunoSEQ multiplex PCR, and the TCRdb table lists in-frame clones only, not all of them. The table shows 60,000 to 70,000 clones, with about 79% occurring only once. The sequenced sample was CD4+ or CD8+ T cells sorted from blood, obtained in a trial of the OX40 agonist ivuxolimab. The receptor set was obtained from an adult with an advanced solid tumor such as melanoma, head and neck, liver or kidney cancer. Each CDR3 is given with its conserved first and last residue. D genes are given only for firm matches. A clone size is listed for some rows: how often the clone was seen (once, few, many), or a class if it is expanded.

TGCGCCAGCAGCGCTGGTCCCGAGTCCTATGGCTACACCTTC,CASSAGPESYGYTF,TRBV5-1,TRBJ1-2,14,-,-
TGTGCCAGCAGCCGGGGACGGTACACAGATACGCAGTATTTT,CASSRGRYTDTQYF,TRBV6-5,TRBJ2-3,14,-,-
TGCGCCAGCGCCATAGCGGGGGATGCAGATACGCAGTATTTT,CASAIAGDADTQYF,TRBV5-1,TRBJ2-3,14,-,TRBD2
TGTGCCACCAGTGCTGTCAGGGGGAAAGAGACCCAGTACTTC,CATSAVRGKETQYF,TRBV28,TRBJ2-5,14,-,TRBD1
TGTGCCAGCACCCCGCCGACAGGGGGCCACTACGAGCAGTACTTC,CASTPPTGGHYEQYF,TRBV11-2,TRBJ2-7,15,-,TRBD1
TGTGCCAGCTCACCTGCTACAGGGGAGAACACCGGGGAGCTGTTTTTT,CASSPATGENTGELFF,TRBV18,TRBJ2-2,16,-,TRBD1
TGCACGACCCTAGGACAGGGGCGAAGGGGGGGCTATGGCTACACCTTC,CTTLGQGRRGGYGYTF,TRBV28,TRBJ1-2,16,-,TRBD1
TGTGCCAGCAGCCCACGGGCCCAAGGAAACACCATATATTTT,CASSPRAQGNTIYF,TRBV9,TRBJ1-3,14,-,-
TGTGCCAGCAGCGGGGGGACCGAGAACACTGAAGCTTTCTTT,CASSGGTENTEAFF,TRBV11-3,TRBJ1-1,14,once,-
TGTGCCAGCAGCCCCCGCGCCGCGACCCGCGGCGATGAGCAGTTCTTC,CASSPRAATRGDEQFF,TRBV7-2,TRBJ2-1,16,-,-
TGTGCCAGCAGCCAAGAGTATACTCAGGGGCGCGGCGGGGAGCTGTTTTTT,CASSQEYTQGRGGELFF,TRBV4-2,TRBJ2-2,17,-,-
TGTGCCAGCAGCCCCGGCGAGGGGCGCAGGTTAGATACGCAGTATTTT,CASSPGEGRRLDTQYF,TRBV11-3,TRBJ2-3,16,-,-
TGTGCCAGTAGTATTGAGGGGGCGGTCACCGGGGAGCTGTTTTTT,CASSIEGAVTGELFF,TRBV19,TRBJ2-2,15,-,TRBD1
TGTGCCAGCAGCTTAGCGTTGGCAGGGGGAAATAGAGAGACCCAGTACTTC,CASSLALAGGNRETQYF,TRBV7-9,TRBJ2-5,17,-,TRBD1
TGCGCTAGCAGCCCCCAGGGGGACGGGGAGCTGTTTTTT,CASSPQGDGELFF,TRBV4-1,TRBJ2-2,13,-,TRBD1
TGTGCCAGCTCACCGACGGGACAGGGGTTTGGCTATGGCTACACCTTC,CASSPTGQGFGYGYTF,TRBV18,TRBJ1-2,16,once,TRBD1